This T cell receptor beta chain was sequenced for a study of glioma-infiltrating T cells. Study-level points and caveats: Tissue-blood divergence was below expectation in non-neoplastic patients, above in gliomas. Very few CDR3 sequences were shared between tissue and blood.

V dropped 0 bases and J dropped 10 bases, with 12 bases sitting between them. CDR1 and CDR2 from the germline V gene are LNHNV and YYDKDF (reference sequence). The CDR3 loop spans 13 amino acids. The iRepertoire nested amplicon-rescue multiplex PCR amplified TCR alpha and beta CDR3s from RNA. One entry per CDR3 protein results from TCRdb running MiXCR on the multiplex PCR reads. The data hold some 99,000 distinct CDR3 sequences, with less than 30% observed a single time. The sample holds many counts of this clonotype. Its matching antigen is unknown. The J gene is TRBJ1-1, the V gene TRBV15; a weak D match, TRBD1 (5 bases). Specimen: glioma tissue, nonneoplastic brain tissue, or PBMCs (not recorded which). The TCR originated in a human donor with low-grade glioma or glioblastoma, undergoing nonglioma brain surgery, or in good health (not recorded which). Here the CDR3 reads CATSRDGGWRAFF. The CDR3 DNA sequence: TGTGCCACCAGCAGAGATGGGGGTTGGAGAGCTTTCTTT. Full variable domain (outside the CDR3, taken from reference TRBV15 and TRBJ1-1): DAMVIQNPRYQVTQFGKPVTLSCSQTLNHNVMYWYQQKSSQAPKLLFHYYDKDFNNEADTPDNFQSRRPNTSFCFLDIRSPGLGDTAMYLCATSRDGGWRAFFGQGTRLTVV.